This TCR beta chain emerged from a study of beta chain features in type 1 diabetes. Every bit of the isolated RNA underwent reverse transcription, so sequencing read expressed TCRB transcripts. Generated by immunoSEQ multiplex PCR, the TCRdb table keeps only in-frame clones and is missing some. The sample shows 150,000 or so clones, around 10% of them seen only once. The CDR3 has 14 residues. Germline CDR1 is MGHDK and CDR2 is SYGVNS. V was shortened by 4 bases and J by 4 bases, with 13 bases between the two germline ends. The TCR comes from a young man in good health. The V call is TRBV25-1, the J call TRBJ1-1, with D perhaps matching TRBD1 (5 bases). Sequencing used central memory CD4+ T cells from blood. CDR3 bases: TGTGCCAGCAGTGCCGCCCGGGGGGGCACTGAAGCTTTCTTT. Translating it yields CASSAARGGTEAFF.